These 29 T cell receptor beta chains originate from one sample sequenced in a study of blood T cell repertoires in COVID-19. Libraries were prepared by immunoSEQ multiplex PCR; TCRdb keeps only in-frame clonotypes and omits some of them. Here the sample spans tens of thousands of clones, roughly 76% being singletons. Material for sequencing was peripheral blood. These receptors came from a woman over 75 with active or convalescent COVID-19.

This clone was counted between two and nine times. The CDR3 sequence: CASSLEGAGVRGYTF. The CDR3 DNA follows: TGCGCCAGCAGCTTGGAGGGCGCAGGGGTGAGGGGCTACACCTTC. The V and J genes are TRBV5-1 and TRBJ1-2; maybe TRBD1 (6 bases). The CDR3 is 15 amino acids. Trimming removed 0 bases from V and 8 bases from J, with 17 bases in between. Germline assignment: CDR1 SGHRS and CDR2 YFSETQ. Supplemented by reference TRBV5-1 and TRBJ1-2, the full variable domain reads KAGVTQTPRYLIKTRGQQVTLSCSPISGHRSVSWYQQTPGQGLQFLFEYFSETQRNKGNFPGRFSGRQFSNSRSEMNVSTLELGDSALYLCASSLEGAGVRGYTFGSGTRLTVV.

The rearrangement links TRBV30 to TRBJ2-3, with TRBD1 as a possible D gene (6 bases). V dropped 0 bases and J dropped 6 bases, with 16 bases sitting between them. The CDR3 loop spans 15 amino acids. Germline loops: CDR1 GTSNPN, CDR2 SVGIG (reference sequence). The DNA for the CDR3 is TGTGCCTGGAGTGTAGGGGTCAGGGGAACGGATACGCAGTATTTT. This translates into CAWSVGVRGTDTQYF.

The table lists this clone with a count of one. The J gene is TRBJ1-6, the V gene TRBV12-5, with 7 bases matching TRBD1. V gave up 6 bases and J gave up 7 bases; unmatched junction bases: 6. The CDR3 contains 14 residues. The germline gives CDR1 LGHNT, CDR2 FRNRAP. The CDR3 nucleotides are TGTGCTAGTGGGACAGGGTCCGAGAATTCACCCCTCCACTTT. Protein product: CASGTGSENSPLHF.

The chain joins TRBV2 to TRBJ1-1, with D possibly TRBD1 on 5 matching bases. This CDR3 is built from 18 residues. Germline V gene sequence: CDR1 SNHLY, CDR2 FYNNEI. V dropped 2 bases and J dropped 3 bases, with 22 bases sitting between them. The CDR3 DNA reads TGTGCCAGCAGTGAAAAGGGGCAGGGTCTGCTTAAGGACACTGAAGCTTTCTTT. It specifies CASSEKGQGLLKDTEAFF.

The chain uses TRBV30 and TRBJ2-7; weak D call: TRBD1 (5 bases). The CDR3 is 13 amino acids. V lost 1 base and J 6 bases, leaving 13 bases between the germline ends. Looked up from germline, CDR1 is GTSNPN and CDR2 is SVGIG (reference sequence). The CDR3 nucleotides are TGTGCCTGGAGTGGGGAACCAGGGCGCGAGCAGTACTTC. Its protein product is CAWSGEPGREQYF.

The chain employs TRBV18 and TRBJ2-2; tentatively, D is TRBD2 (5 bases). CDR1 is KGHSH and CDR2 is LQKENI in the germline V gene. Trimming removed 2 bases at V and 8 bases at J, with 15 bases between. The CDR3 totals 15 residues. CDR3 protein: CASSPMEDSVGELFF. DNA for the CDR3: TGTGCCAGCTCACCAATGGAGGACTCGGTGGGGGAGCTGTTTTTT.

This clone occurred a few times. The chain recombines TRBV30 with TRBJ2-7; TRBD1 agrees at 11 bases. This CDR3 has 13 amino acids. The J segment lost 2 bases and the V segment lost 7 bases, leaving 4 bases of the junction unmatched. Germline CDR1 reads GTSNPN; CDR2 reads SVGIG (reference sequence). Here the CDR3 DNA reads TGTGCCTCGAGGACAGGGGGCACCTACGAGCAGTACTTC. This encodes CASRTGGTYEQYF.

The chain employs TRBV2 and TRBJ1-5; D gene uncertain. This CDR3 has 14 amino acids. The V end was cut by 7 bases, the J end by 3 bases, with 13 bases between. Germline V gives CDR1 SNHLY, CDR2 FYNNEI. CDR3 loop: CASTGDGSNQPQHF. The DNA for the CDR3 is TGTGCCAGCACGGGAGATGGCTCCAATCAGCCCCAGCATTTT.

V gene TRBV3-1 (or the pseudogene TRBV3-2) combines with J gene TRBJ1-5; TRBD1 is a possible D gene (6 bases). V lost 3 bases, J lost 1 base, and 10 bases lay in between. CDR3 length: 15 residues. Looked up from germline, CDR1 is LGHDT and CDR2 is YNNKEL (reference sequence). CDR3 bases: TGTGCCAGCAGCCAGGGGGCTTCGAGCAATCAGCCCCAGCATTTT. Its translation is CASSQGASSNQPQHF.

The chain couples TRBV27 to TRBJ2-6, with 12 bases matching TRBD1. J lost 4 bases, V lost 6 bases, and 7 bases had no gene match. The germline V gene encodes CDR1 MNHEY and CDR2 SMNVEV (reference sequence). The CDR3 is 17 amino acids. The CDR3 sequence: CASSRGTGGIGANVLTF. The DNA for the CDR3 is TGTGCCAGCAGCCGAGGGACAGGGGGCATCGGGGCCAACGTCCTGACTTTC.

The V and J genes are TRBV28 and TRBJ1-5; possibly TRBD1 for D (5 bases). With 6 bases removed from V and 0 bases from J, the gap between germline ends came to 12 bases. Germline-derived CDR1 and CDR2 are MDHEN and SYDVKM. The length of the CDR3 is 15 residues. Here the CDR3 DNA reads TGTGCCAGCAGCCCCGGGGGGGATAGCAATCAGCCCCAGCATTTT. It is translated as CASSPGGDSNQPQHF.

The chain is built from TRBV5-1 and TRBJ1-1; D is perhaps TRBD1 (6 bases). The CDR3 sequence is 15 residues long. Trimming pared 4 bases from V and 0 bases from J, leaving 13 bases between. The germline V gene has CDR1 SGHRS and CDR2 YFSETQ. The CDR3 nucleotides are TGCGCCAGCAGCGTGGTGGGGACATTGAACACTGAAGCTTTCTTT. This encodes CASSVVGTLNTEAFF. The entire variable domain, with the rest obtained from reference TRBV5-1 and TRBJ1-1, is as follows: KAGVTQTPRYLIKTRGQQVTLSCSPISGHRSVSWYQQTPGQGLQFLFEYFSETQRNKGNFPGRFSGRQFSNSRSEMNVSTLELGDSALYLCASSVVGTLNTEAFFGQGTRLTVV.

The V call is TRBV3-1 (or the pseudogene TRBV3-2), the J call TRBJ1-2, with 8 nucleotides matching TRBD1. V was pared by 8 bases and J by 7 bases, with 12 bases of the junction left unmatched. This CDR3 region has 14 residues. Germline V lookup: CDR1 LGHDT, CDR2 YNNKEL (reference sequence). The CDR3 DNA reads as TGTGCCAGCCTTTCCCGGGACAGGAGTATTGGCTACACCTTC. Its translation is CASLSRDRSIGYTF.

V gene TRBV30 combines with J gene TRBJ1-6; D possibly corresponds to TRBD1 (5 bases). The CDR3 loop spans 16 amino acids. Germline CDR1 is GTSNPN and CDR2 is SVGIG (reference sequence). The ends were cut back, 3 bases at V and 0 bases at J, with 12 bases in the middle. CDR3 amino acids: CAWRGRAGSYNSPLHF. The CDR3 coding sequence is TGTGCCTGGAGGGGACGAGCGGGCTCCTATAATTCACCCCTCCACTTT.

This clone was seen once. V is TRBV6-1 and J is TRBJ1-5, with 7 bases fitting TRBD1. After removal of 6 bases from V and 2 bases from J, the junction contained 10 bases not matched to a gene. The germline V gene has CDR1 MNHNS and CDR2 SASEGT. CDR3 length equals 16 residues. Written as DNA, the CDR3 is TGTGCCAGCAGAGAAATCAGGGGGGCGGGCAATCAGCCCCAGCATTTT. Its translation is CASREIRGAGNQPQHF.

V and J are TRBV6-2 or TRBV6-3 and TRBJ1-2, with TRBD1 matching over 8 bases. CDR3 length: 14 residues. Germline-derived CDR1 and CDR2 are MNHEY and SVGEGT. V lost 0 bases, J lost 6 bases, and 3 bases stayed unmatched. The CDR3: CASSYSDRVHGYTF. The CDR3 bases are TGTGCCAGCAGTTACTCGGACAGGGTCCATGGCTACACCTTC.

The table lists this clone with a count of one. The CDR3 reads CASSFDRITDTQYF. DNA of the CDR3: TGTGCCAGCAGCTTTGACAGGATCACAGATACGCAGTATTTT. V is TRBV7-9 and J is TRBJ2-3, with a tentative D call TRBD1 (6 bases). V was cut by 3 bases and J by 2 bases, with 9 bases left in between. This CDR3 comprises 14 residues. Germline-derived CDR1 and CDR2 are SEHNR and FQNEAQ (reference sequence). Full variable domain (missing parts from reference TRBV7-9 and TRBJ2-3): DTGVSQNPRHKITKRGQNVTFRCDPISEHNRLYWYRQTLGQGPEFLTYFQNEAQLEKSRLLSDRFSAERPKGSFSTLEIQRTEQGDSAMYLCASSFDRITDTQYFGPGTRLTVL.

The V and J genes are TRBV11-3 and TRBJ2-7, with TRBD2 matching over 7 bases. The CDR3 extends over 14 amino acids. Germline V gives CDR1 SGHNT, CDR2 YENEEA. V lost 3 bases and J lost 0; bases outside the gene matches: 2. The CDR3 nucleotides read TGTGCCAGCAGCTTCTCTAGCGGCTCCTACGAGCAGTACTTC. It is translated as CASSFSSGSYEQYF.

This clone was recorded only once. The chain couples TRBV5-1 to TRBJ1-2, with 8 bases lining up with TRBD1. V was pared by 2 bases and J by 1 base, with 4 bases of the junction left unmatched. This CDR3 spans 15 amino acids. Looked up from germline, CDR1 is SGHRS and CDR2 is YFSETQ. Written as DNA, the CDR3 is TGCGCCAGCAGCTTAGGACAGGGAGATAACTATGGCTACACCTTC. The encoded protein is CASSLGQGDNYGYTF.

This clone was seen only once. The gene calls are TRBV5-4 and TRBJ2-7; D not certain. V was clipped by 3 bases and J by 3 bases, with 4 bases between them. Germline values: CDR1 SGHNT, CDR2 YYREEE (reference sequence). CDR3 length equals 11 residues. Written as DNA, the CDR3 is TGTGCCAGCAGCTCAAACTACGAGCAGTACTTC. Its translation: CASSSNYEQYF.

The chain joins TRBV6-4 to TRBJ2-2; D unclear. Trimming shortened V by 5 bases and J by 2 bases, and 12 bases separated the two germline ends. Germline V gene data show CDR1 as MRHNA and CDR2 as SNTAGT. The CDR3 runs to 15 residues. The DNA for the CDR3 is TGTGCCAGCAGTCCCCGGAGCACAAACACCGGGGAGCTGTTTTTT. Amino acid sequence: CASSPRSTNTGELFF.

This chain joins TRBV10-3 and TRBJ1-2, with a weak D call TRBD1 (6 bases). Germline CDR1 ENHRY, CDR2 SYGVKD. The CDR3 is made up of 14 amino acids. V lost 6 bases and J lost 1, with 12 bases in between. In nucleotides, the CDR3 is TGTGCCATCAGGAATACAGGGATTAACTATGGCTACACCTTC. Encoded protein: CAIRNTGINYGYTF.

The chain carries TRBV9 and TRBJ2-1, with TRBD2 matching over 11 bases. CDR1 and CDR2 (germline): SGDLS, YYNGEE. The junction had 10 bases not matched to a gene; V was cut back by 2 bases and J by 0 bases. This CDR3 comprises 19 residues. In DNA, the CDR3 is TGTGCCAGCAGCGTGGACCCGACTAGCGGGATCCGCTCCTACAATGAGCAGTTCTTC. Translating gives CASSVDPTSGIRSYNEQFF.

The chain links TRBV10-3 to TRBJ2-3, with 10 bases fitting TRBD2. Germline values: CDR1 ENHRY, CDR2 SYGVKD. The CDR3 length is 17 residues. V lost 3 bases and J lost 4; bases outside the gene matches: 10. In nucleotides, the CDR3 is TGTGCCATCAGTGACTGGGGAGCGGGAGGGGGTGCAGATACGCAGTATTTT. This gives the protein CAISDWGAGGGADTQYF.

CDR3 protein: CASSLDGTGNYEQYF. CDR3 sequence (DNA): TGTGCCAGCAGCTTAGACGGGACAGGGAACTACGAGCAGTACTTC. V and J are TRBV11-2 and TRBJ2-7, with TRBD1 matching 9 bases. This CDR3 is 15 amino acids long. Germline V gives CDR1 SGHAT, CDR2 FQNNGV. V was clipped by 0 bases and J by 3 bases; unmatched bases: 3.

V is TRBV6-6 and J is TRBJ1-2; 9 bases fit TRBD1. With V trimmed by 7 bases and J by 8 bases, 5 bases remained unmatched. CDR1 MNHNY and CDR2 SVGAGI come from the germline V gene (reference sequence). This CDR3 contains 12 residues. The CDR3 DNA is TGTGCCAGCAAGCGGGACAGGGAAGGCTACACCTTC. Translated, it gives CASKRDREGYTF.

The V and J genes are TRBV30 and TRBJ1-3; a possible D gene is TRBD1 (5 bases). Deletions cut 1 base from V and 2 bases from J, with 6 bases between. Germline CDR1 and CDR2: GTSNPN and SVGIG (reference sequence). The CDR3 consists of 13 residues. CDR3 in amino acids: CAWSEQAGNTIYF. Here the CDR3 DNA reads TGTGCCTGGAGTGAACAGGCTGGAAACACCATATATTTT.

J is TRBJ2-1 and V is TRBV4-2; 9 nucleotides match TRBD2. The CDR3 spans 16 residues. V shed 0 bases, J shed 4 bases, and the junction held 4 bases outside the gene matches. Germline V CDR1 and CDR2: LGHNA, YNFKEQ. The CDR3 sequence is CASSQELAGGYNEQFF. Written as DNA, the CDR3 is TGTGCCAGCAGCCAAGAGTTGGCGGGGGGGTACAATGAGCAGTTCTTC.

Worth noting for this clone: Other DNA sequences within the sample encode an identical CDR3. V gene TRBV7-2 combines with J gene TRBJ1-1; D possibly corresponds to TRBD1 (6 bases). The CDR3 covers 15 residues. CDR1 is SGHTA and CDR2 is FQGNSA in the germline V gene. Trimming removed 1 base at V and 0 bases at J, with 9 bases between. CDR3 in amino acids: CASSLVTGLNTEAFF. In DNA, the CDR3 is TGTGCCAGCAGCTTAGTTACAGGGCTGAACACTGAAGCTTTCTTT.